These 32 T cell receptor beta chains originate from one sample sequenced in a study of beta chain features in type 1 diabetes. General study findings and limits: The study found moderately but significantly shorter TCRB CDR3s in all four CD4+ subsets of Type 1 diabetes patients.

Investigators reverse transcribed all isolated RNA, so they sequenced expressed TCRB transcripts. Sequencing was performed with immunoSEQ multiplex PCR; in TCRdb, only in-frame clones are kept and a portion is missing. The sample includes approximately 250,000 clones, approximately 11% of them seen just once. Their specific antigens are unknown. Sequenced material: naive CD4+ T cells from blood. These receptors were collected from a man aged 25-45 years with type 1 diabetes.

This clone occurred a few times. The gene calls are TRBV7-2 and TRBJ2-7; 7 positions match TRBD1. Trimming at V came to 6 bases and at J to 2 bases, leaving 10 bases not matched to a gene. Per the germline V gene, CDR1 is SGHTA and CDR2 is FQGNSA. This CDR3 spans 15 amino acids. The CDR3 region has the DNA TGTGCCAGCAGTTATCCCGGGACAGCAACCTACGAGCAGTACTTC. Protein: CASSYPGTATYEQYF.

In this sample, this clone turned up a few times. V usage is TRBV6-5 and J usage is TRBJ2-2; D unclear. The CDR3 has 15 amino acids. V lost 0 bases and J 4 bases, leaving 9 bases between the germline ends. The germline V gene has CDR1 MNHEY and CDR2 SVGAGI. The CDR3 is CASSYSILSTGELFF. The CDR3 bases are TGTGCCAGCAGTTACTCGATACTGAGCACCGGGGAGCTGTTTTTT.

V usage is TRBV18 and J usage is TRBJ1-1; D remains ambiguous. The CDR3 length is 15 residues. Germline V gene lookup returns CDR1 KGHSH and CDR2 LQKENI. V was pared by 3 bases and J by 4 bases, with 15 bases between. DNA of the CDR3: TGTGCCAGCTCACCCCTACCCGGGGTTGGCACTGAAGCTTTCTTT. It codes for CASSPLPGVGTEAFF. The whole variable domain, filled in from reference TRBV18 and TRBJ1-1, reads NAGVMQNPRHLVRRRGQEARLRCSPMKGHSHVYWYRQLPEEGLKFMVYLQKENIIDESGMPKERFSAEFPKEGPSILRIQQVVRGDSAAYFCASSPLPGVGTEAFFGQGTRLTVV.

A few counts support this clone. DNA for the CDR3: TGTGGAGGAGACGGCTACACCTTC. Translated, it gives CGGDGYTF. The chain has TRBV30 and TRBJ1-2; D gene unclear. Germline assignment: CDR1 GTSNPN and CDR2 SVGIG (reference sequence). The CDR3 runs to 8 residues.

This clone appeared a few times. The chain combines TRBV9 with TRBJ2-5, with a possible D match to TRBD2 (5 bases). Trimming pared 1 base from V and 0 bases from J, leaving 7 bases between. Germline V gene sequence: CDR1 SGDLS, CDR2 YYNGEE. This CDR3 region has 14 residues. The CDR3 sequence is CASSVQDYQETQYF. DNA of the CDR3: TGTGCCAGCAGCGTACAGGACTACCAAGAGACCCAGTACTTC. Full variable domain (missing parts from reference TRBV9 and TRBJ2-5): DSGVTQTPKHLITATGQRVTLRCSPRSGDLSVYWYQQSLDQGLQFLIQYYNGEERAKGNILERFSAQQFPDLHSELNLSSLELGDSALYFCASSVQDYQETQYFGPGTRLLVL.

The sample holds a few counts of this clone. The rearrangement joins TRBV2 to TRBJ1-4; 7 nucleotides align to TRBD1. Trimming cost V 4 bases and J 7 bases; bases outside gene matches: 0. This CDR3 is built from 12 residues. CDR1 SNHLY and CDR2 FYNNEI come from the germline V gene. The CDR3 spells CASSGDSEKLFF. DNA of the CDR3: TGTGCCAGCAGTGGGGACAGTGAAAAACTGTTTTTT. Full variable domain (missing parts from reference TRBV2 and TRBJ1-4): EPEVTQTPSHQVTQMGQEVILRCVPISNHLYFYWYRQILGQKVEFLVSFYNNEISEKSEIFDDQFSVERPDGSNFTLKIRSTKLEDSAMYFCASSGDSEKLFFGSGTQLSVL.

In its sample, this clone was seen a few times. CDR3 loop: CASRYRQGAGAEAFF. The CDR3 DNA sequence: TGTGCCAGCAGGTATCGACAGGGGGCAGGGGCTGAAGCTTTCTTT. The rearrangement joins TRBV2 to TRBJ1-1, with 10 positions matching TRBD1. CDR1 SNHLY and CDR2 FYNNEI come from the germline V gene. The V gene end was trimmed by 6 bases and the J gene end by 6 bases; junction bases not matched to a gene: 10. The CDR3 runs 15 residues.

This clone has only a few counts. The genes are TRBV6-6 and TRBJ2-2, with D possibly matching TRBD1 (6 bases). Trimming removed 6 bases from V and 3 bases from J, with 11 bases in between. The V gene's germline CDR1 is MNHNY and CDR2 SVGAGI (reference sequence). This CDR3 has 14 residues. The CDR3 protein is CASSHREYTGELFF. CDR3 sequence (DNA): TGTGCCAGCAGCCACAGGGAGTACACCGGGGAGCTGTTTTTT.

This clone has more than one count but fewer than ten. The genes are TRBV13 and TRBJ2-7; maybe TRBD1 (6 bases). Trimming took off 5 bases at V and 8 bases at J, with 13 bases between the two ends. Germline CDR1 PRHDT, CDR2 FYEKMQ (reference sequence). This CDR3 has 12 amino acids. The CDR3 region is CASSARDTQQYF. DNA of the CDR3: TGTGCCAGCAGCGCCCGGGACACCCAGCAGTACTTC.

As concerns this clone: This CDR3 is also generated by other DNA sequences in the sample. The V call is TRBV29-1, the J call TRBJ1-2; 12 bases align to TRBD1. The CDR3 has 12 amino acids. Germline V gene sequence: CDR1 SQVTM, CDR2 ANQGSEA. V gave up 6 bases and J gave up 7 bases; unmatched junction bases: 3. CDR3 DNA: TGCAGCGTCCCGGGACAGGGGGCTGGCTACACCTTC. The encoded protein is CSVPGQGAGYTF.

The J gene is TRBJ2-5, the V gene TRBV5-1, with unresolved D. Germline CDR1 reads SGHRS; CDR2 reads YFSETQ. This CDR3 has 13 residues. The V end lost 4 bases, the J end lost 4 bases, and 11 bases lay between the germline ends. CDR3 region: CASSREPGETQYF. CDR3 in DNA: TGCGCCAGCAGCCGCGAACCGGGAGAGACCCAGTACTTC.

Only a few counts were recorded for this clone. The chain carries TRBV7-6 and TRBJ1-4; 7 bases match TRBD1. Per the germline V gene, CDR1 is SGHVS and CDR2 is FNYEAQ. Losses at the gene ends were 3 bases for V and 0 bases for J; bases not matched to a gene: 4. The length of the CDR3 is 16 residues. CDR3 sequence: CASSFGRGATNEKLFF. As DNA, the CDR3 is TGTGCCAGCAGCTTTGGCAGGGGGGCAACTAATGAAAAACTGTTTTTT.

This chain joins TRBV4-3 and TRBJ1-1, with a weak D call TRBD1 (6 bases). Germline CDR1 and CDR2: LGHNA and YSLEER. CDR3 length: 15 residues. Deletions cut 3 bases from V and 1 base from J, with 12 bases between. In DNA form, the CDR3 reads TGCGCCAGCAGCCAGGTCCAGGGGAGGAACACTGAAGCTTTCTTT. As protein: CASSQVQGRNTEAFF.

This clone was observed a few times. The chain recombines TRBV29-1 with TRBJ1-1; no firm D call. The germline V gene has CDR1 SQVTM and CDR2 ANQGSEA. This CDR3 is 14 amino acids long. V lost 6 bases and J 1 base, leaving 15 bases between the germline ends. This CDR3 reads CSVELAGWNTEAFF. CDR3 DNA sequence: TGCAGCGTCGAGTTAGCGGGCTGGAACACTGAAGCTTTCTTT. The full variable domain, with the rest looked up from reference TRBV29-1 and TRBJ1-1, is SAVISQKPSRDICQRGTSLTIQCQVDSQVTMMFWYRQQPGQSLTLIATANQGSEATYESGFVIDKFPISRPNLTFSTLTVSNMSPEDSSIYLCSVELAGWNTEAFFGQGTRLTVV.

This clone has only a few counts. The chain has TRBV11-2 and TRBJ2-1, with D possibly being TRBD1 (5 bases). The germline gives CDR1 SGHAT, CDR2 FQNNGV. The length of the CDR3 is 16 residues. Trimming removed 4 bases at V and 0 bases at J, with 13 bases between. DNA for the CDR3: TGTGCCAGCAGCTCCCATCTGACAGCCTCCTACAATGAGCAGTTCTTC. Translated: CASSSHLTASYNEQFF.

This clone turned up a few times. The chain uses TRBV7-6 and TRBJ2-5; TRBD1 matches at 7 bases. Trimming at V came to 0 bases and at J to 5 bases, leaving 3 bases not matched to a gene. Germline V CDR1 and CDR2: SGHVS, FNYEAQ. This CDR3 has 14 amino acids. CDR3 region: CASSLATGSETQYF. The CDR3 nucleotides read TGTGCCAGCAGCTTAGCGACAGGGAGCGAGACCCAGTACTTC.

The V gene is TRBV5-1, the J gene TRBJ2-7, with TRBD2 matching 7 bases. This CDR3 region has 13 residues. V lost 4 bases and J lost 4; bases outside the gene matches: 5. Germline V CDR1 and CDR2: SGHRS, YFSETQ. CDR3 sequence: CASSLDGGYEQYF. Written as DNA, the CDR3 is TGCGCCAGCAGCCTGGACGGGGGGTACGAGCAGTACTTC. The complete variable domain, with remaining parts taken from reference TRBV5-1 and TRBJ2-7, reads KAGVTQTPRYLIKTRGQQVTLSCSPISGHRSVSWYQQTPGQGLQFLFEYFSETQRNKGNFPGRFSGRQFSNSRSEMNVSTLELGDSALYLCASSLDGGYEQYFGPGTRLTVT.

This clone was counted a few times. The genes are TRBV5-1 and TRBJ1-5; perhaps TRBD1 as D (5 bases). Deletions cut 4 bases from V and 1 base from J, with 12 bases between. The CDR3 totals 15 residues. Germline CDR1 and CDR2: SGHRS and YFSETQ. The CDR3: CASSLTGQSNQPQHF. The DNA of the CDR3 is TGCGCCAGCAGCCTGACCGGACAAAGCAATCAGCCCCAGCATTTT.

The chain links TRBV2 to TRBJ2-7; D is possibly TRBD1 (6 bases). Per the germline V gene, CDR1 is SNHLY and CDR2 is FYNNEI. Between the trimmed V and J ends, which lost 2 bases and 7 bases, there was a span of 15 bases. This CDR3 contains 14 residues. CDR3 sequence (DNA): TGTGCCAGCAGTGAAAGGGCAGGGGCTAAAGAGCAGTACTTC. Translating it yields CASSERAGAKEQYF.

The chain employs TRBV9 and TRBJ1-2; D might be TRBD1 (5 bases). The CDR3 loop spans 14 amino acids. Trimming took 4 bases from V and 5 from J, leaving 15 bases between them. The germline gives CDR1 SGDLS, CDR2 YYNGEE. This CDR3 is CASSTPMGGYGYTF. The CDR3 nucleotides read TGTGCCAGCAGCACACCTATGGGGGGATATGGCTACACCTTC.

This clone was picked up a small number of times. J is TRBJ2-2 and V is TRBV6-1, with TRBD1 matching 9 bases. CDR1 is MNHNS and CDR2 is SASEGT in the germline V gene. Trimming removed 1 base from V and 2 bases from J; junction bases left unmatched: 8. This CDR3 has 18 amino acids. In DNA form, the CDR3 reads TGTGCCAGCAGTGAAGGATCTTGGGACAGGGTTAACACCGGGGAGCTGTTTTTT. Encoded protein: CASSEGSWDRVNTGELFF.

The V and J genes are TRBV6-5 and TRBJ1-6; tentatively, D is TRBD1 (5 bases). Deletions cut 5 bases from V and 14 bases from J, with 16 bases between. The CDR3 is 13 amino acids. Germline-derived CDR1 and CDR2 are MNHEY and SVGAGI. DNA for the CDR3: TGTGCCAGCAGTCGGGACTATTCGCGAGCCCTCCACTTT. Its translation is CASSRDYSRALHF.

The genes are TRBV7-2 and TRBJ2-5; the match to TRBD2 covers 9 bases. V was pared by 3 bases and J by 3 bases, with 8 bases of the junction left unmatched. This CDR3 is built from 16 residues. Germline V gives CDR1 SGHTA, CDR2 FQGNSA. Here the CDR3 DNA reads TGTGCCAGCAGCTTCGCTGCTTCTAGCGGGGAAGAGACCCAGTACTTC. Its translation is CASSFAASSGEETQYF.

The chain links TRBV9 to TRBJ2-7; TRBD1 is a possible D gene (6 bases). V shed 0 bases and J shed 2 bases, with 9 bases lying between them. CDR3 length equals 14 residues. The V gene's germline CDR1 is SGDLS and CDR2 YYNGEE. For the CDR3, the DNA is TGTGCCAGCAGCGTAGCGGCAGGGGCCTACGAGCAGTACTTC. The encoded protein is CASSVAAGAYEQYF.

This clone has only a few counts. This chain joins TRBV2 and TRBJ2-7; 7 nucleotides align to TRBD1. Germline CDR1 and CDR2: SNHLY and FYNNEI. The junction had 5 bases not matched to a gene; V was cut back by 6 bases and J by 3 bases. CDR3 length: 13 residues. The chain's CDR3 is CASRKGQIYEQYF. The DNA for the CDR3 is TGTGCCAGCAGGAAGGGACAGATCTACGAGCAGTACTTC.

Only a few counts were recorded for this clone. This chain links TRBV9 with TRBJ2-2; 7 bases line up with TRBD1. Looked up from germline, CDR1 is SGDLS and CDR2 is YYNGEE. V trimming: 4 bases; J trimming: 1 base; junction bases outside the gene matches: 4. CDR3 length equals 15 residues. CDR3 sequence (DNA): TGTGCCAGCAGCCCGCGGACAGGGAACACCGGGGAGCTGTTTTTT. It is translated as CASSPRTGNTGELFF.

This sequence joins TRBV5-1 and TRBJ1-4; the D gene is possibly TRBD1 (5 bases). Germline V gene sequence: CDR1 SGHRS, CDR2 YFSETQ. Between the trimmed V and J ends, which lost 0 bases and 5 bases, there was a span of 8 bases. This CDR3 spans 14 amino acids. The CDR3 DNA is TGCGCCAGCAGCTTGGGACAGAAAAATGAAAAACTGTTTTTT. Translated: CASSLGQKNEKLFF.

The J gene is TRBJ2-7, the V gene TRBV28; D remains ambiguous. This CDR3 is built from 15 residues. V gave up 5 bases and J gave up 5 bases, with 19 bases separating them. From germline, CDR1 is MDHEN and CDR2 SYDVKM. The CDR3 reads CASSETRNSPHEQYF. The CDR3 DNA is TGTGCCAGCAGTGAGACTCGGAACTCTCCCCACGAGCAGTACTTC.

V usage is TRBV7-9 and J usage is TRBJ2-4; no definite D call. Trimming cost V 5 bases and J 9 bases, with 8 bases left between them. CDR1 SEHNR and CDR2 FQNEAQ come from the germline V gene (reference sequence). The CDR3 is made up of 11 amino acids. The CDR3 here is CASSRVGIQYF. Here the CDR3 DNA reads TGTGCCAGCAGCCGGGTGGGCATTCAGTACTTC.

This clone was recorded a few times. The chain joins TRBV5-1 to TRBJ2-1; D perhaps matches TRBD2 (6 bases). The CDR3 is 15 amino acids. Germline V gives CDR1 SGHRS, CDR2 YFSETQ. V gave up 4 bases and J gave up 1 base, with 12 bases separating them. CDR3 coding DNA: TGCGCCAGCAGCCCCGTTGGGGGGTCCTACAATGAGCAGTTCTTC. This sequence encodes CASSPVGGSYNEQFF.

In this sample, this clone turned up a few times. This chain connects TRBV30 to TRBJ1-5, with 7 nucleotides matching TRBD1. Germline loops: CDR1 GTSNPN, CDR2 SVGIG (reference sequence). Unmatched junction bases numbered 6, after V lost 1 base and J lost 0 bases. This CDR3 contains 16 residues. Here the CDR3 reads CAWSGGTAYSNQPQHF. The CDR3 bases are TGTGCCTGGAGTGGTGGGACAGCTTATAGCAATCAGCCCCAGCATTTT.

A few counts support this clone. The chain joins TRBV7-3 to TRBJ2-7; 10 nucleotides align to TRBD1. The CDR3 totals 13 residues. Trimming removed 4 bases from V and 4 bases from J; junction bases left unmatched: 1. Per the germline V gene, CDR1 is SGHTA and CDR2 is FQGTGA. DNA for the CDR3: TGTGCCAGCAGCTGGGACAGGGGATACGAGCAGTACTTC. Amino acids: CASSWDRGYEQYF.